These 16 T cell receptor beta chains were sequenced from one sample in a study of OX40 agonist ivuxolimab in advanced cancers. The data were produced by immunoSEQ multiplex PCR, yet TCRdb's version contains in-frame clones alone and is incomplete. The sample holds 90,000 to 120,000 clones; around 93% are singletons and the top ten take around 0.61%. Sequencing used CD4+ or CD8+ T cells sorted from blood, obtained in a trial of the OX40 agonist ivuxolimab. Receptor source: an adult with an advanced solid tumor such as melanoma, head and neck, liver or kidney cancer.

The chain joins TRBV5-1 to TRBJ2-1; unclear D gene. V was clipped by 2 bases and J by 0 bases, with 15 bases between them. Germline V gene sequence: CDR1 SGHRS, CDR2 YFSETQ. The CDR3 spans 17 residues. CDR3 protein: CASSLRRQHISYNEQFF. Here the CDR3 DNA reads TGCGCCAGCAGCTTAAGGCGGCAGCACATCTCCTACAATGAGCAGTTCTTC.

The gene calls are TRBV10-2 and TRBJ2-7; 8 nucleotides agree with TRBD1. CDR1 and CDR2 (germline): WSHSY, SAAADI. V dropped 3 bases and J dropped 4; count of bases not matched to a gene: 8. This CDR3 contains 15 residues. The DNA for the CDR3 is TGCGCCAGCAGTGAAGGGGGACAGGAGCCTTACGAGCAGTACTTC. Protein: CASSEGGQEPYEQYF.

The V and J genes are TRBV9 and TRBJ2-5; a possible D gene is TRBD2 (6 bases). V lost 5 bases and J lost 2, with 10 bases in between. The CDR3 runs to 13 residues. Per germline, CDR1 SGDLS and CDR2 YYNGEE. CDR3 in DNA: TGTGCCAGCAGACGGGCGGGACAAGAGACCCAGTACTTC. The encoded protein is CASRRAGQETQYF.

The CDR3 DNA reads TGTGCCAGCTCACGGGGCTTCGGAAACACCATATATTTT. As protein: CASSRGFGNTIYF. V usage is TRBV18 and J usage is TRBJ1-3; a possible D gene is TRBD1 (5 bases). This CDR3 comprises 13 residues. In germline, CDR1 is KGHSH, CDR2 LQKENI. With 4 bases removed from V and 4 bases from J, the gap between germline ends came to 8 bases.

Here the CDR3 reads CASSIDAEKLFF. CDR3 bases: TGTGCCAGTAGTATAGACGCAGAAAAACTGTTTTTT. J is TRBJ1-4 and V is TRBV19; D not certain. The germline gives CDR1 LNHDA, CDR2 SQIVND (reference sequence). The V end lost 0 bases, the J end lost 8 bases, and 4 bases lay between the germline ends. The CDR3 totals 12 residues.

The rearrangement joins TRBV9 to TRBJ2-2, with D possibly being TRBD1 (6 bases). The CDR3 sequence is 15 residues long. Germline lookup yields CDR1 SGDLS and CDR2 YYNGEE. V lost 4 bases to trimming and J lost 1 base, with 11 bases between them. Here the CDR3 DNA reads TGTGCCAGCAGCTTTGGGACACTGAACACCGGGGAGCTGTTTTTT. This gives the protein CASSFGTLNTGELFF.

The CDR3 DNA is TGTGCCAGCAGTTACGGGTGGCAGGTTAATGAAAAACTGTTTTTT. Translated: CASSYGWQVNEKLFF. This sequence joins TRBV6-5 and TRBJ1-4, with D hard to call. CDR1 MNHEY and CDR2 SVGAGI come from the germline V gene. There are 15 residues in the CDR3. The V and J ends lost 2 bases and 4 bases respectively, with 11 bases between them.

This clone was picked up one time. The gene calls are TRBV19 and TRBJ2-3; 7 bases are shared with TRBD2. This CDR3 region has 15 residues. V lost 4 bases to trimming and J lost 3 bases; unmatched junction nucleotides: 7. The germline gives CDR1 LNHDA, CDR2 SQIVND (reference sequence). The CDR3 nucleotides read TGTGCCAGTAGTAAGAGGCGGGGGAGGACAGATACGCAGTATTTT. Translated: CASSKRRGRTDTQYF.

V usage is TRBV2 and J usage is TRBJ2-7; unclear D gene. Trimming took 4 bases from V and 4 from J, leaving 8 bases between them. Germline V gene sequence: CDR1 SNHLY, CDR2 FYNNEI. The CDR3 extends over 12 amino acids. The CDR3 region has the DNA TGTGCCAGCAGTGTCGCCGGTTACGAGCAGTACTTC. Amino acids: CASSVAGYEQYF.

The chain links TRBV5-1 to TRBJ2-5; D gene uncertain. Germline CDR1 is SGHRS and CDR2 is YFSETQ. The germline V and J ends were trimmed by 4 bases and 4 bases, with 17 bases remaining between them. CDR3 length: 15 amino acids. CDR3 sequence (DNA): TGCGCCAGCAGCCCAAGATCTGGTTCTGTAGAGACCCAGTACTTC. It translates to CASSPRSGSVETQYF. The variable domain in full, completed from reference TRBV5-1 and TRBJ2-5, reads KAGVTQTPRYLIKTRGQQVTLSCSPISGHRSVSWYQQTPGQGLQFLFEYFSETQRNKGNFPGRFSGRQFSNSRSEMNVSTLELGDSALYLCASSPRSGSVETQYFGPGTRLLVL.

V is TRBV27 and J is TRBJ2-1; TRBD2 agrees at 8 bases. This CDR3 has 15 residues. The ends lost 7 bases at V and 5 bases at J; junction bases unmatched: 10. Germline V gene data show CDR1 as MNHEY and CDR2 as SMNVEV (reference sequence). The CDR3, as DNA: TGTGCCAGCAAATCGTACGGGGGGGCAGACAATGAGCAGTTCTTC. Its translation is CASKSYGGADNEQFF.

The chain joins TRBV11-2 to TRBJ1-5; 7 nucleotides agree with TRBD1. V was pared by 6 bases and J by 5 bases, with 10 bases of the junction left unmatched. The CDR3 length is 15 residues. Germline CDR1 and CDR2: SGHAT and FQNNGV. The CDR3 here is CASRRTGEKHQPQHF. Here the CDR3 DNA reads TGTGCCAGCAGACGCACAGGGGAAAAACATCAGCCCCAGCATTTT.

The gene calls are TRBV10-3 and TRBJ2-7; D may be TRBD1 (9 bases). CDR1 and CDR2 (germline): ENHRY, SYGVKD. Trimming stripped 8 bases from V and 0 bases from J, with 17 bases between. The length of the CDR3 is 15 residues. In DNA, the CDR3 is TGTGCCATCCGGGGGGGACAGGGCGACTCCTACGAGCAGTACTTC. Protein product: CAIRGGQGDSYEQYF.

The rearrangement links TRBV5-1 to TRBJ1-2; the D gene is possibly TRBD1 (5 bases). Germline CDR1 and CDR2: SGHRS and YFSETQ. V was trimmed by 0 bases and J by 4 bases, leaving 16 bases between them. The CDR3 spans 16 residues. CDR3 region: CASSLDWGNVGYGYTF. The CDR3 DNA sequence: TGCGCCAGCAGCTTGGATTGGGGGAATGTCGGCTATGGCTACACCTTC.

This chain links TRBV29-1 with TRBJ2-1; 10 bases line up with TRBD2. The trim removed 7 bases at V and 7 bases at J, leaving 7 bases unmatched. Germline CDR1 and CDR2: SQVTM and ANQGSEA. This CDR3 is 13 amino acids long. This CDR3 reads CSALPGLANEQFF. The DNA for the CDR3 is TGCAGCGCCCTTCCGGGACTAGCGAATGAGCAGTTCTTC.

This chain connects TRBV6-5 to TRBJ1-5, with a tentative D call TRBD1 (6 bases). CDR3 length equals 15 residues. V lost 6 bases and J 7 bases, leaving 19 bases between the germline ends. Germline lookup yields CDR1 MNHEY and CDR2 SVGAGI. The CDR3 is CASRETGTERQPQHF. In DNA, the CDR3 is TGTGCCAGCAGGGAGACAGGTACAGAGCGCCAGCCCCAGCATTTT.